This TCR beta chain was identified during a study of cytomegalovirus exposure and HLA in healthy donors. Losses at the gene ends were 5 bases for V and 3 bases for J; bases not matched to a gene: 9. In germline, CDR1 is LNHDA, CDR2 SQIVND (reference sequence). The CDR3 is 16 amino acids. The PCR was carried out with 60 Vbeta primers and 13 Jbeta primers. Original methodology: Later analysis identified 65 million to 80 million unique TCR beta chains, 9 million to 12 million shared. Generated by immunoSEQ multiplex PCR, the TCRdb table keeps only in-frame clones and is missing some. The V and J calls and clone size come from that table; D and trimming were worked out from the DNA. This sample has about 75,000 clones, with 75% to 85% found just once. Overall study results and limits: Some V segments, including TRBV6-2 and TRBV6-3, were excluded as indistinguishable. An observed cluster of highly shared sequence variants was recorded as a likely sequencing artifact.

With respect to this clone: The antigen remains unidentified.

This rearrangement joins TRBV19 to TRBJ2-7; 11 nucleotides line up with TRBD1. This TCR came from a man aged 65 to 85 in good health and CMV-seropositive. The specimen was PBMCs. For the CDR3, the DNA is TGTGCCAGTAGTGTGAGGCCCGGGACAGGGGGCTACGAGCAGTACTTC. Protein product: CASSVRPGTGGYEQYF.